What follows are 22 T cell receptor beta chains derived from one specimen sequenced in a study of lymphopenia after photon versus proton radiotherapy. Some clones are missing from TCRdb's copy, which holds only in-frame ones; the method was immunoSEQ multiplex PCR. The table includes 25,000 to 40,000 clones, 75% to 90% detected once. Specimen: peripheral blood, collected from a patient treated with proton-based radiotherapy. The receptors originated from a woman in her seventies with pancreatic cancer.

As DNA, the CDR3 is TGTGCCAGTGAAGACACCGGGGAGCTGTTTTTT. Protein sequence: CASEDTGELFF. The chain recombines TRBV7-9 with TRBJ2-2, with D hard to call. Germline V gives CDR1 SEHNR, CDR2 FQNEAQ (reference sequence). V was pared by 9 bases and J by 3 bases, with 5 bases between. The CDR3 has 11 residues.

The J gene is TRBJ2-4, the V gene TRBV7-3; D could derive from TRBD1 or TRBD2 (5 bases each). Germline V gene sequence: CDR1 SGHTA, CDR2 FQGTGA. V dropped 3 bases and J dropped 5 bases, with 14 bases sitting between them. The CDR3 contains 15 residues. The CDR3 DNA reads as TGTGCCAGCAGCTTCACCCAGGGACGGGAAAACATTCAGTACTTC. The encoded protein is CASSFTQGRENIQYF.

CDR3 sequence (DNA): TGTGCCAGCAGCTTAGTAACGGTGGGGATAGAGCAGTACTTC. The encoded protein is CASSLVTVGIEQYF. The genes are TRBV7-9 and TRBJ2-7; no clear D. Trimming stripped 1 base from V and 7 bases from J, with 14 bases between. The CDR3 totals 14 residues. Looked up from germline, CDR1 is SEHNR and CDR2 is FQNEAQ (reference sequence).

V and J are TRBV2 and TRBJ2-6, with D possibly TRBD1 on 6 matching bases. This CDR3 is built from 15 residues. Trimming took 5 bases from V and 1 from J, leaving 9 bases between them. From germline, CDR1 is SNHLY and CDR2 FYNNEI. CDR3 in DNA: TGTGCCAGCAGTATACAGGGATCTGGGGCCAACGTCCTGACTTTC. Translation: CASSIQGSGANVLTF.

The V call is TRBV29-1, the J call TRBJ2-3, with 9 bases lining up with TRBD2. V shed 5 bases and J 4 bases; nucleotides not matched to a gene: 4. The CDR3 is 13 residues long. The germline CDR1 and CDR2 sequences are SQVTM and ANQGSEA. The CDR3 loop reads CSVRAGGADTQYF. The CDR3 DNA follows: TGCAGCGTTCGTGCGGGAGGGGCAGATACGCAGTATTTT.

The CDR3 DNA follows: TGTGCCAGCAGCGAGTCGGACAGGGCGCATACGCAGTATTTT. Amino acid sequence: CASSESDRAHTQYF. The chain recombines TRBV7-8 with TRBJ2-3; 8 nucleotides match TRBD1. CDR3 length equals 14 residues. Per germline, CDR1 SGHVS and CDR2 FQNEAQ. V gave up 5 bases and J gave up 7 bases; unmatched junction bases: 8.

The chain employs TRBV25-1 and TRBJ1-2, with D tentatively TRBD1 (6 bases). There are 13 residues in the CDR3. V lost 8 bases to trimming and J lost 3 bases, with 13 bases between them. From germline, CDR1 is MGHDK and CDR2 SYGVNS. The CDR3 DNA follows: TGTGCCAGCCGGGACACGGCGGACTATGGCTACACCTTC. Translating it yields CASRDTADYGYTF.

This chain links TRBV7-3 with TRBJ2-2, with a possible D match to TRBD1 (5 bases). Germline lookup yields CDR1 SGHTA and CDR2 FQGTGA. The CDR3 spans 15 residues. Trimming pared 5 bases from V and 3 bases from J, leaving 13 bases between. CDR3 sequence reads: CASSPSGADTGELFF. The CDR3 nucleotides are TGTGCCAGCAGCCCCAGTGGGGCGGACACCGGGGAGCTGTTTTTT.

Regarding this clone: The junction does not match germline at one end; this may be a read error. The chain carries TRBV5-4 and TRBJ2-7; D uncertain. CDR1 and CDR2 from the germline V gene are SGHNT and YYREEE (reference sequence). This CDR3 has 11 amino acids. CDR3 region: CASSLDYEQYF. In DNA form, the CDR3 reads TGTGCCAGCAGTTTGGACTACGAGCAGTACTTC.

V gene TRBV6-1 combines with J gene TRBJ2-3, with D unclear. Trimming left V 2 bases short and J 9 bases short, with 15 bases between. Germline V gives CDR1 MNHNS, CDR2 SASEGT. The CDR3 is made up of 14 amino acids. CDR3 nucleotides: TGTGCCAGCAGTGAAAATATGGTTGCATCCACGCAGTATTTT. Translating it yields CASSENMVASTQYF.

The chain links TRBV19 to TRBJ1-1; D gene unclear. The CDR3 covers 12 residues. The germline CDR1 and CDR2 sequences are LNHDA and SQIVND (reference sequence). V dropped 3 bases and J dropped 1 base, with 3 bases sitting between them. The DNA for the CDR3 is TGTGCCAGTAGTATTGGGAACACTGAAGCTTTCTTT. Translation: CASSIGNTEAFF.

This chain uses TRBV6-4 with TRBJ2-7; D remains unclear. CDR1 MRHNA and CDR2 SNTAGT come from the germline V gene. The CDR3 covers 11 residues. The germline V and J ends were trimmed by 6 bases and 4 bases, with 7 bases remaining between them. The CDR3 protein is CASSPEYEQYF. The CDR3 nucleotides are TGTGCCAGCAGCCCTGAGTACGAGCAGTACTTC.

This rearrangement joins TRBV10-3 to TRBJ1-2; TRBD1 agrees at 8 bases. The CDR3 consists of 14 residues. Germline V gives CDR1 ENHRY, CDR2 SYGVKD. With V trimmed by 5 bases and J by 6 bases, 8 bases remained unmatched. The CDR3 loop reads CAISFGQGVDGYTF. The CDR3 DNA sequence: TGTGCCATCAGTTTTGGACAGGGAGTCGATGGCTACACCTTC.

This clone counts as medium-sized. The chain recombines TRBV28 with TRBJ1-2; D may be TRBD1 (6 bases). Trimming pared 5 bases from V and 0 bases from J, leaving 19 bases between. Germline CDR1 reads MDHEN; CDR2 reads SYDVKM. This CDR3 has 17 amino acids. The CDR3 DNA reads TGTGCCAGCAGTCCCATCGCCGGGGGACACCCTAACTATGGCTACACCTTC. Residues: CASSPIAGGHPNYGYTF.

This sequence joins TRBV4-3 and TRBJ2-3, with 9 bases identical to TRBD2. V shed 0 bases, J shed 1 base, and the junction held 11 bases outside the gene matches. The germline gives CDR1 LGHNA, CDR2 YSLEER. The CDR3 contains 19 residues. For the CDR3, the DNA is TGCGCCAGCAGCCAAGATCCCCCCTATTTAGCGGGAGGCACAGATACGCAGTATTTT. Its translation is CASSQDPPYLAGGTDTQYF.

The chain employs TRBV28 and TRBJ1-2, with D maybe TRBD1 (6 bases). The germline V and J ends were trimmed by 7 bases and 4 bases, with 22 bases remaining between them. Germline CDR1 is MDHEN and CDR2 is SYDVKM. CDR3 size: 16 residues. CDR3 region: CASTHLPGGGGYGYTF. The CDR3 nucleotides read TGTGCCAGCACCCACTTGCCAGGAGGGGGAGGCTATGGCTACACCTTC.

The CDR3 DNA sequence: TGTCGCCCTCCGGGACAGGGGGCGAAACAGAATGCAACTAATGAAAAACTGTTTTTT. Translating gives CRPPGQGAKQNATNEKLFF. The rearrangement joins TRBV21-1 to TRBJ1-4; the DNA was not used to check the table's D call, TRBD1. TRBV21-1 is described as a pseudogene. The CDR3 has 19 amino acids.

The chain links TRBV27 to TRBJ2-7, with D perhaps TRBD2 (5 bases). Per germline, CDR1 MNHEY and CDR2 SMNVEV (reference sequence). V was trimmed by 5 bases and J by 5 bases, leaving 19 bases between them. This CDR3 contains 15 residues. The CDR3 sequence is CASSAPGIRSHEQYF. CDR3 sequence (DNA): TGTGCCAGCAGTGCTCCCGGGATCCGGTCCCACGAGCAGTACTTC.

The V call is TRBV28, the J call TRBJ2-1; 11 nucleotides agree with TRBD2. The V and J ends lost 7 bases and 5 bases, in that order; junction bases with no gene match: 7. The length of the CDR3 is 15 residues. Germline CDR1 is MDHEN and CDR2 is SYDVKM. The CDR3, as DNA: TGTGCCAGCACCCCAACTAGCGGGAGTCACAATGAGCAGTTCTTC. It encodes CASTPTSGSHNEQFF.

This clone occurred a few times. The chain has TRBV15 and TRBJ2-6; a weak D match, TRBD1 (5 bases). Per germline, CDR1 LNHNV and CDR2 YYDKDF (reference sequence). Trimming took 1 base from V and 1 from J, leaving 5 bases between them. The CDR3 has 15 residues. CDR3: CATSRAGSGANVLTF. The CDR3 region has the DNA TGTGCCACCAGCAGAGCAGGGTCTGGGGCCAACGTCCTGACTTTC. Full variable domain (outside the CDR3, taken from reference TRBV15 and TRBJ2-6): DAMVIQNPRYQVTQFGKPVTLSCSQTLNHNVMYWYQQKSSQAPKLLFHYYDKDFNNEADTPDNFQSRRPNTSFCFLDIRSPGLGDTAMYLCATSRAGSGANVLTFGAGSRLTVL.

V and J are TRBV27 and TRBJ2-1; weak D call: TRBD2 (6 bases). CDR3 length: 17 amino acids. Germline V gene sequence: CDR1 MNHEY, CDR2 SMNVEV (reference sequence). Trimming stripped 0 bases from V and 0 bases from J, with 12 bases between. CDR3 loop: CASSLSAPAGSYNEQFF. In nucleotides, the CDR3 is TGTGCCAGCAGTTTATCCGCCCCAGCGGGCTCCTACAATGAGCAGTTCTTC.

The CDR3 here is CASSRDRVREQYF. In nucleotides, the CDR3 is TGTGCCAGCAGCAGGGACAGGGTTCGCGAGCAGTACTTC. The chain links TRBV11-2 to TRBJ2-7; 9 bases align to TRBD1. V lost 5 bases to trimming and J lost 6 bases; unmatched junction nucleotides: 5. Germline loops: CDR1 SGHAT, CDR2 FQNNGV. The CDR3 runs 13 residues.